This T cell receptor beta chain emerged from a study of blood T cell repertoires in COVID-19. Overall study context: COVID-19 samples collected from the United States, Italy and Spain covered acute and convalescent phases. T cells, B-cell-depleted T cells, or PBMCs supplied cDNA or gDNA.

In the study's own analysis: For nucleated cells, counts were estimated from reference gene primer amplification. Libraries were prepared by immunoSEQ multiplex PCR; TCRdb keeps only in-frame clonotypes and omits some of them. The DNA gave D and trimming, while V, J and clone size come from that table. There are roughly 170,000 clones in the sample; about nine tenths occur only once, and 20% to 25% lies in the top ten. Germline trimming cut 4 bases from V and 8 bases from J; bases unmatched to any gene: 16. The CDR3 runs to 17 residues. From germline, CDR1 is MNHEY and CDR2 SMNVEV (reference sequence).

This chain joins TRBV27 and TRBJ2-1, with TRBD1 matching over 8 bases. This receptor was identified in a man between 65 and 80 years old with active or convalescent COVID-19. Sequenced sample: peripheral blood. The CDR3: CASSSLAPYDRGDEQFF. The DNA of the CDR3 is TGTGCCAGCAGTTCCCTCGCACCTTACGACAGGGGAGATGAGCAGTTCTTC.